This T cell receptor beta chain came from a study of STAT5B mutations in CD4+ large granular lymphocyte leukemia. The CDR3 loop spans 15 amino acids. Between the trimmed V and J ends, which lost 0 bases and 1 base, there was a span of 10 bases. The germline CDR1 and CDR2 sequences are SEHNR and FQNEAQ (reference sequence). Sequenced by immunoSEQ multiplex PCR; TCRdb stores in-frame clones only, minus some. The sample gives about 35,000 clones, approximately 67% of which show up once; under 2% is in the top ten. This receptor was identified in a human donor in good health. The V gene is TRBV7-9, the J gene TRBJ2-7; D call uncertain. Source material: CD4+ T cells from blood buffy coats. CDR3 residues: CASSLADVGSYEQYF. The CDR3 bases are TGTGCCAGCAGCTTAGCAGATGTGGGGTCCTACGAGCAGTACTTC.